One sample yielded the 9 T cell receptor beta chains listed below, sequenced in a study of regulatory T cells in long-lasting Graves disease. Time point given: newly diagnosed GD, antithyroid drugs for less than 3 months. PBMCs provided the RNA from which the TCR library was made. Relying on iRepertoire HTBI primers and Arm-PCR of CDR3 regions, the team built TCR beta libraries. TCRdb re-analysed the multiplex PCR reads in MiXCR, keeping a single row per CDR3 protein. The table includes around 450,000 distinct CDR3 sequences, around 14% detected once. The sample was also reused in another study, on T cells in Graves' hyperthyroidism and ophthalmopathy.

Sample: peripheral blood mononuclear cells (PBMCs), taken at new diagnosis, from a patient treated with antithyroid drugs. These receptors all come from a woman aged 30 to 39 with Graves disease.

This clonotype was detected ten times or more. The chain joins TRBV11-1 to TRBJ2-5, with 8 bases matching TRBD1. Trimming cost V 3 bases and J 5 bases; bases outside gene matches: 5. Germline CDR1 SGHAT, CDR2 FQDESV (reference sequence). This CDR3 has 14 amino acids. CDR3 DNA sequence: TGTGCCAGCAGCTTTGGCGACAGGGGCGAGACCCAGTACTTC. Protein sequence: CASSFGDRGETQYF.

This clonotype was seen repeatedly, ten times or more. The chain joins TRBV6-5 to TRBJ1-2; no clear D. The CDR3 is 15 amino acids. Trimming removed 0 bases at V and 0 bases at J, with 8 bases between. CDR1 is MNHEY, CDR2 SVGAGI, per germline. CDR3 sequence (DNA): TGTGCCAGCAGTTACTCGGCAGCTACTAACTATGGCTACACCTTC. Translated: CASSYSAATNYGYTF.

This clonotype was recorded at least ten times. The J gene is TRBJ2-4, the V gene TRBV24-1, with D maybe TRBD1 (5 bases). This CDR3 has 13 amino acids. The V gene's germline CDR1 is KGHDR and CDR2 SFDVKD. V lost 5 bases to trimming and J lost 9 bases, with 13 bases between them. This chain's CDR3 is CATSVQGSGIQYF. DNA for the CDR3: TGTGCCACCAGTGTTCAGGGTTCGGGCATTCAGTACTTC.

Of note for this clonotype: The junction differs from germline at one of its ends, possibly a read error. V and J are TRBV28 and TRBJ1-1; 9 bases agree with TRBD1. CDR3 length: 14 residues. Germline-derived CDR1 and CDR2 are MDHEN and SYDVKM. The CDR3 DNA reads as TGTGTCAGCAGTTTATCGGACAGGGGAAGGGAAGCTTTCTTT. Its translation is CVSSLSDRGREAFF.

This clonotype was detected many times. This sequence joins TRBV11-3 and TRBJ2-1, with 10 bases aligning to TRBD1. V lost 3 bases to trimming and J lost 9 bases; unmatched junction nucleotides: 5. The CDR3 length is 14 residues. Per the germline V gene, CDR1 is SGHNT and CDR2 is YENEEA. CDR3 sequence (DNA): TGTGCCAGCAGCTTTAGACAGGGGGCGAGTGAGCAGTTCTTC. This encodes CASSFRQGASEQFF.

The chain carries TRBV11-2 and TRBJ2-1; 16 nucleotides match TRBD2. Germline V gene sequence: CDR1 SGHAT, CDR2 FQNNGV. The CDR3 has 16 residues. The trim removed 5 bases at V and 9 bases at J, leaving 7 bases unmatched. This CDR3 is CASSGGTSGRVSEQFF. In DNA form, the CDR3 reads TGTGCCAGCAGCGGCGGGACTAGCGGGAGGGTCAGTGAGCAGTTCTTC.

This clonotype was observed at least ten times. The V call is TRBV20-1, the J call TRBJ2-5, with 8 bases lining up with TRBD2. The ends lost 5 bases at V and 4 bases at J; junction bases unmatched: 12. Germline CDR1 reads DFQATT; CDR2 reads SNEGSKA (reference sequence). The CDR3 has 15 residues. In nucleotides, the CDR3 is TGCAGTGCTGCATCCGGGGGGGGTAGCGCAGAGACCCAGTACTTC. Protein product: CSAASGGGSAETQYF.

Details on this clonotype: The CDR3 does not end in the conserved phenylalanine or tryptophan, so this is likely a read error. The chain combines TRBV5-1 with TRBJ2-1, with 9 bases that match TRBD1. The germline V gene has CDR1 SGHRS and CDR2 YFSETQ. This CDR3 comprises 17 residues. After removal of 0 bases from V and 5 bases from J, the junction contained 9 bases not matched to a gene. The CDR3 nucleotides are TGCGCCAGCAGCTTGGATCTGGGACAGGGTATAAACAATGAGCAGTTCTGC. Protein sequence: CASSLDLGQGINNEQFC.

This clonotype was picked up many times. The chain uses TRBV30 and TRBJ2-2; D call uncertain. The ends were cut back, 2 bases at V and 6 bases at J, with 19 bases in the middle. Germline CDR1 reads GTSNPN; CDR2 reads SVGIG (reference sequence). The CDR3 loop spans 16 amino acids. CDR3 region: CAWSRTPRYRPGELFF. CDR3 sequence (DNA): TGTGCCTGGAGTCGGACCCCCCGATACCGTCCCGGGGAGCTGTTTTTT.